This TCR beta chain derives from a study of identical twins. Study-level results: Cord blood beta clonotypes present at high abundance carried fewer insertions; no such pattern appeared in memory repertoires.

All donors comprised healthy Caucasians. In this sample, this clonotype turned up once. Antigen unknown. Template switching added a universal primer binding site, and final cDNA carried unique molecular identifiers. TCRdb recomputed calls from the 5' RACE reads with MiXCR, one row per CDR3 protein. The table records some 1,700,000 distinct CDR3 sequences, less than 40% of them present only once. The CDR3 spans 15 residues. Looked up from germline, CDR1 is MNHNY and CDR2 is SVGAGI (reference sequence). V lost 0 bases, J lost 11 bases, and 19 bases lay in between. This clonotype was obtained from a newborn girl in good health. Sequencing was performed on cord blood. The rearrangement joins TRBV6-6 to TRBJ2-5; a possible D gene is TRBD2 (6 bases). In nucleotides, the CDR3 is TGTGCCAGCAGTTACTCGGGCGGGAATATCCATGAGCAGTACTTC. It is translated as CASSYSGGNIHEQYF.